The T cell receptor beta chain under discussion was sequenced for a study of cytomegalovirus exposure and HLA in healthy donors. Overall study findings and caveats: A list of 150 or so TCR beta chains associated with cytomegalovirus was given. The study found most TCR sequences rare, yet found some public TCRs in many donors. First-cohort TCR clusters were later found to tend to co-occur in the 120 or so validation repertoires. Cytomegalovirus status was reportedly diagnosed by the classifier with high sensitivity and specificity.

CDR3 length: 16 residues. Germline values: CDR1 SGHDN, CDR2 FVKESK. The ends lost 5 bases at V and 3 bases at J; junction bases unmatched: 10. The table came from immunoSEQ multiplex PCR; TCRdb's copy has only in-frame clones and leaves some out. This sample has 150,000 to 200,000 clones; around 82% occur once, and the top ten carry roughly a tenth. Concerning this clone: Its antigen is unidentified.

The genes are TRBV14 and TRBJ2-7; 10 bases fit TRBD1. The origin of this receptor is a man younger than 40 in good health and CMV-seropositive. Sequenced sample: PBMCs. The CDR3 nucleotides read TGTGCCAGCAGCTCCTTACCGGGACAGGGGTACTACGAGCAGTACTTC. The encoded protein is CASSSLPGQGYYEQYF.